Sequencing of this TCR beta chain was carried out in a study of breast tumors, draining lymph nodes, adjacent tissues (dated by TCRdb to the mid-2010s). Turning to the overall study: Breast cancer patients provided tumor, adjacent nontumor tissue and axillary lymph nodes, and the study compared the TCR beta repertoires across these three sources. In human breast cancer, the study set out to assess how tumor, surrounding tissue and draining lymph node repertoires relate to one another and whether T cells might be exchanged between them. General findings and caveats noted by the study authors: T-cell repertoire diversity in tumors was found to be lower than in lymph nodes but higher than in nontumor tissue, and preferential V and J gene usage was observed. The study presented the conclusion that tumor T cells originate in lymph nodes as consistent with a hypothesis, not as something directly demonstrated. The data were considered consistent with most tumor T cells being derived from the lymph node and subsequently expanding within tumor tissue. The similarity between tumor and nontumor tissue repertoires was significantly greater in luminal-like breast cancer than in basal-like breast cancer.

Of note for this clonotype: No antigen is known for it. The sample holds no much larger clone one base away, and base qualities are not on file.

Lymph node samples came from the axillary draining lymph nodes of breast cancer patients. TCRdb names Illumina HiSeq 2000 as the instrument used. TCR beta chain libraries were generated through multiplex PCR amplification. The amplified TCR beta chain products were analyzed by high-throughput sequencing. In TCRdb, the public reads were trimmed at Q25 with fastp and aligned with MiXCR, with productive beta chains retained. For every CDR3 protein sequence, its rows merge into one entry that carries the most common genes and DNA. The sample table shows about 200,000 distinct CDR3 sequences, and approximately 33% are seen once. Of the sample, about 4.5% falls within the top ten clones. CDR1 and CDR2, looked up from the germline V gene, are ENHRY and SYGVKD. The CDR3 has 14 amino acids, counting the end cysteine and valine. CDR3 DNA only is kept here, 42 bases in frame from base 1. V and J lose 8 bases and 0 bases, and a span of 14 bases separates them.

The sample was axillary lymph node tissue. The V and J genes are TRBV10-3 and TRBJ2-7, with TRBD1 perhaps the D gene, on 6 matching bases. This receptor was obtained from a female donor with breast cancer. Some clones in this sample may be carry-over from other donors' samples. The sequenced DNA is TGTGCCATCGGAGGAGTGGGGGCCTCCTACGAGCAGTACGTC. Translated, this is CAIGGVGASYEQYV.